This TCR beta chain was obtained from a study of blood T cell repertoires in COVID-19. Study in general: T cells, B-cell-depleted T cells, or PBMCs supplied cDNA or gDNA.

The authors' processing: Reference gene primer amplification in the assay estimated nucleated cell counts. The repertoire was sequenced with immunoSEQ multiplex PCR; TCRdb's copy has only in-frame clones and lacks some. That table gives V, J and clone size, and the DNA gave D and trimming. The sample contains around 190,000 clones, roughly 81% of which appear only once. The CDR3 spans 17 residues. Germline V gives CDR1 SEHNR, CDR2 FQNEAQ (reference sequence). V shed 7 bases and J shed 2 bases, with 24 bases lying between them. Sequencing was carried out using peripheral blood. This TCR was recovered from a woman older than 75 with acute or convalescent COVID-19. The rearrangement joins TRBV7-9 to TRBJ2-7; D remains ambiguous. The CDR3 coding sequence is TGTGCCAGCAATCTCCCCGGCAGGTCCCCTATAGCCTACGAGCAGTACTTC. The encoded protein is CASNLPGRSPIAYEQYF.